The subject of this entry is one T cell receptor (beta chain). Its specificity is not known. This specimen belongs to a study of CD8+ T cells in alopecia areata. Study-wide points: Clonality exceeded that of normal scalp in lesional scalp, most notably in alopecia totalis/universalis.

Once RNA had been extracted, it was reverse transcribed into cDNA to act as the sequencing template. Using immunoSEQ multiplex PCR, the repertoire was profiled, and TCRdb retains in-frame clones only, with some absent. Here the sample spans roughly 150,000 clones, 40% to 50% being singletons. Sorted out of PBMCs were CD4+ T cells and CD8+ T cells. Germline V CDR1 and CDR2: KGHSH, LQKENI. V lost 3 bases to trimming and J lost 5 bases; unmatched junction nucleotides: 5. This CDR3 contains 15 residues. This clonotype was sampled from a human donor with alopecia areata. The chain couples TRBV18 to TRBJ1-5, with TRBD1 matching over 9 bases. Sequenced input: CD4+ T cells sorted from blood. The chain's CDR3 is CASSPGTGLDQPQHF. For the CDR3, the DNA is TGTGCCAGCTCACCGGGGACAGGGCTCGATCAGCCCCAGCATTTT.